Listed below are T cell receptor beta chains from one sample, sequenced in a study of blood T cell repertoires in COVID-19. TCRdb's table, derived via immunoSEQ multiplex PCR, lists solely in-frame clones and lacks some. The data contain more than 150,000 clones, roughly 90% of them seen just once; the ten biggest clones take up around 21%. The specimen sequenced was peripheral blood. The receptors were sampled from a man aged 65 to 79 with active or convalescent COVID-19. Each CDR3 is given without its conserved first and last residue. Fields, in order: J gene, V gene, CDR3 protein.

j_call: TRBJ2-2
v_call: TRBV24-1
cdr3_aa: AIRPGTGNTGELF

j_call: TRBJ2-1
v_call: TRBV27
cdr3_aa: ASSLYGSPSV

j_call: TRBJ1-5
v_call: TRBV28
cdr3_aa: ASSLSGGTVQPQH

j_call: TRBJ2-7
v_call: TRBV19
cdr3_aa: ASSIRGHEQY

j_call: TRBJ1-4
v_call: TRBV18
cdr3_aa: ASSPLQAGGYEKLF

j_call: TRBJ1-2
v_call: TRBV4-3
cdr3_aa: ASSHLGTLENGYT

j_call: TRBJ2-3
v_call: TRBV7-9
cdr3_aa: ASSSTGGDTQY

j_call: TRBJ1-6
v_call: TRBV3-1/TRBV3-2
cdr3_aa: ASSQGNRAWDSPLH

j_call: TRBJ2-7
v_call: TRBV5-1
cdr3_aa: ASSLPRSGQPDYEQY

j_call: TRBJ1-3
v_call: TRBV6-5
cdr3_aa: ASRMTGYENTIY

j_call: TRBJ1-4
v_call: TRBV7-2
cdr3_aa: ASSYAPEGEKLF

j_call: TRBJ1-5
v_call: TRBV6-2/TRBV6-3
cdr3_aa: ASSWDRIQPQH

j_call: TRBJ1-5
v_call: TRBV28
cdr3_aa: ASSKRQPQH

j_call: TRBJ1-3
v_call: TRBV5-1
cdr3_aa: ASSLSSAGNTIY

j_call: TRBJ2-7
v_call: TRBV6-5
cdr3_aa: ASSYPPGTGHYEQY

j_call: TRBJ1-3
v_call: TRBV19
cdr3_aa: ASSRGGTGNSGNTIY

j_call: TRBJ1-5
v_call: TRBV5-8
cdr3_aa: ASSSDRGLVQPQH

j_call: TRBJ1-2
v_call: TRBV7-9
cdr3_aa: ASSLDTNYGYT

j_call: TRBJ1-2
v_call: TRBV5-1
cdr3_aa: ASSPSTPQGHYGYT

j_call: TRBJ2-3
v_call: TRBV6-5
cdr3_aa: ASIYTGDPTDTQY

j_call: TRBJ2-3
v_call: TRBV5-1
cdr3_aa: ASSLRGGHTQY

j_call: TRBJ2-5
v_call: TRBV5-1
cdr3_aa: ASSPTLRTGETQY

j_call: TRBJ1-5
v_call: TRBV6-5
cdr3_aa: ASSYSRQGGQPQH

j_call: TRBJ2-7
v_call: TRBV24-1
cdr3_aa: ATSESLAGGPREQY

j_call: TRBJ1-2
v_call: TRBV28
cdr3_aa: ASSSIMAYGYT

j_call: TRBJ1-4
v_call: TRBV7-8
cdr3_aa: ASSSNTPIANEKLF

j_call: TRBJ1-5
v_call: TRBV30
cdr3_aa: AWSRDRGVQPQH

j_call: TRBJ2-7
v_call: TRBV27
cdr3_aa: ASSLLGQGHEQY

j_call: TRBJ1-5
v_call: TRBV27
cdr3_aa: ASSLEGGQPQH

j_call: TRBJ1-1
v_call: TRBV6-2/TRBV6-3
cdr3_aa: ASSPLTQGVETEAF